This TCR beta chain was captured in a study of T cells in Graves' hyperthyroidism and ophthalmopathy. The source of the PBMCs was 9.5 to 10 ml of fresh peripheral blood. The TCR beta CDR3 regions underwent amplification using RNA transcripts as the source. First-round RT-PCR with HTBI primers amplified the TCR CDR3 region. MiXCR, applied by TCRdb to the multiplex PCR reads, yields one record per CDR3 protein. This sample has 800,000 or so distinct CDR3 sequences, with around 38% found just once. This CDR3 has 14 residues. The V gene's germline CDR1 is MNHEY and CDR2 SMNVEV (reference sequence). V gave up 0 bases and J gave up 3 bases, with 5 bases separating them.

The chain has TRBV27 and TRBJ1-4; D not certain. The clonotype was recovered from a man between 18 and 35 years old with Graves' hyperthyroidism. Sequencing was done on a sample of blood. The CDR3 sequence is CASSLSRANEKLFF. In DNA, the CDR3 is TGTGCCAGCAGTTTATCGAGGGCTAATGAAAAACTGTTTTTT.